The present T cell receptor (beta chain) was sequenced within a study of T cells and copy number aberrations in small-cell lung cancer. Germline V lookup: CDR1 SGHTA, CDR2 FQGNSA. The CDR3 totals 13 residues. Trimming pared 3 bases from V and 1 base from J, leaving 4 bases between. Only macrodissected tumor regions expected to provide at least 150 ng DNA were selected. The table came from immunoSEQ multiplex PCR; TCRdb's copy has only in-frame clones and leaves some out. The sample lists hundreds of clones, approximately 86% occurring once. J is TRBJ1-5 and V is TRBV7-2; D is unresolved. Input material: tumor tissue. This receptor was taken from a man aged 40-50 years with small cell lung cancer. CDR3: CASSFESNQPQHF. Written as DNA, the CDR3 is TGTGCCAGCAGCTTTGAGAGCAATCAGCCCCAGCATTTT. Complete variable domain (other parts from reference TRBV7-2 and TRBJ1-5): GAGVSQSPSNKVTEKGKDVELRCDPISGHTALYWYRQSLGQGLEFLIYFQGNSAPDKSGLPSDRFSAERTGGSVSTLTIQRTQQEDSAVYLCASSFESNQPQHFGDGTRLSIL.